This is a list of T cell receptor beta chains from one sample in a study of blood T cell repertoires in COVID-19. The method was immunoSEQ multiplex PCR; TCRdb's version includes in-frame clones alone and lacks a portion of them. The sample records tens of thousands of clones, approximately 80% being singletons. The sequencing sample was made of peripheral blood. The receptors originated from an elderly man with acute or convalescent COVID-19. Both conserved end residues are part of each CDR3. A D gene is named only where the DNA matches it firmly. Expanded clones get a size class; other rows say once, few or many, or leave the size out.

>TRBJ2-1|TRBV18|TRBD2|.
TGTGCCAGCTCACCTGGTAGCGGGAAAATTGGCAATGAGCAGTTCTTC
CASSPGSGKIGNEQFF
>TRBJ1-1|TRBV29-1|TRBD1|.
TGCAGCGTTGTTGGACAGGGAGATGAAGCTTTCTTT
CSVVGQGDEAFF
>TRBJ2-3|TRBV5-5|TRBD2|.
TGTGCCAGCAGTTACGGACTAGCGGAGAGCACAGATACGCAGTATTTT
CASSYGLAESTDTQYF
>TRBJ2-3|TRBV3-1/TRBV3-2|.|.
TGTGCCAGCAGCCCCCTCGGGCAGGGCTCAGATACGCAGTATTTT
CASSPLGQGSDTQYF
>TRBJ2-7|TRBV5-6|TRBD2|.
TGTGCCAGCAGTGTAAAGCGGGAGAATTTCCACGAGCAGTACTTC
CASSVKRENFHEQYF
>TRBJ2-4|TRBV6-2/TRBV6-3|.|once
TGTGCCAGCAGTTACGATTTCAGGAAAAACATTCAGTACTTC
CASSYDFRKNIQYF
>TRBJ1-2|TRBV28|.|few
TGTGCCAGCAGCTTAGAGACCGGGGTTTATGGCTACACCTTC
CASSLETGVYGYTF
>TRBJ2-7|TRBV3-1/TRBV3-2|TRBD2|.
TGTGCCAGCAGCCAAGAAATAGCGGGGGTTGGCGAGCAGTACTTC
CASSQEIAGVGEQYF
>TRBJ2-5|TRBV5-1|TRBD1|.
TGCGCCAGCAGGGACAGGGTTGAGACCCAGTACTTC
CASRDRVETQYF
>TRBJ2-1|TRBV19|TRBD1|.
TGTGCCAGTAGTCCCGGGACAGAGGACAATGAGCAGTTCTTC
CASSPGTEDNEQFF
>TRBJ2-5|TRBV7-2|.|.
TGTGCCAGCAGCACCGGACAGCAGAAAGAGACCCAGTACTTC
CASSTGQQKETQYF
>TRBJ1-2|TRBV19|TRBD1|.
TGTGCCAGTAGACCGGGACAGGGGGGCTATGGCTACACCTTC
CASRPGQGGYGYTF
>TRBJ1-4|TRBV27|.|.
TGTGCCAGCAGTCTCAATGCCCGACCGCGGGCCCATGAAAAACTGTTTTTT
CASSLNARPRAHEKLFF
>TRBJ2-2|TRBV6-5|.|.
TGTGCCAGCAGTTACCCTTCCGGCACCGGGGAGCTGTTTTTT
CASSYPSGTGELFF
>TRBJ1-2|TRBV5-1|TRBD1|once
TGCGCCAGCAGCTTGGAGGGGCTCGGGGCTGTTGGGACAGACCATGGCTACACCTTC
CASSLEGLGAVGTDHGYTF
>TRBJ2-6|TRBV19|TRBD1|.
TGTGCCAGTACCTCGACAGGGTTTGGGGCCAACGTCCTGACTTTC
CASTSTGFGANVLTF
>TRBJ1-5|TRBV4-3|.|.
TGCGCCAGCAGCCAAGATCTCCAGGGGCATCAGCCCCAGCATTTT
CASSQDLQGHQPQHF
>TRBJ2-1|TRBV4-1|TRBD2|few
TGCGCCAGCAGCAAGACTAGCGGGGAATTCTACAATGAGCAGTTCTTC
CASSKTSGEFYNEQFF
>TRBJ2-7|TRBV4-1|TRBD2|once
TGCGCCAGCAGCCAGGCCCCCTCGGGGGGATCTTCCGAGCAGTACTTC
CASSQAPSGGSSEQYF
>TRBJ1-1|TRBV6-6|TRBD1|.
TGTGCCAGCAGTAAACCCTGGGACAGGGTGAACACTGAAGCTTTCTTT
CASSKPWDRVNTEAFF
>TRBJ2-7|TRBV5-1|TRBD2|.
TGCGCCAGCAGCTTGTTTACTAGCGGGGGGAGATCCTACGAGCAGTACTTC
CASSLFTSGGRSYEQYF
>TRBJ2-3|TRBV10-3|TRBD2|.
TGTGCCATCATGGCCGGACTAGCGGGAGTAGGGCCCCCCACAGATACGCAGTATTTT
CAIMAGLAGVGPPTDTQYF
>TRBJ2-7|TRBV14|.|.
TGTGCCAGCAGCCGAGGACTTTTGAGCTCCTACGAGCAGTACTTC
CASSRGLLSSYEQYF
>TRBJ1-1|TRBV7-9|.|.
TGTGCCAGCAGCGTAAGGGGCACTGAAGCTTTCTTT
CASSVRGTEAFF
>TRBJ2-1|TRBV7-2|TRBD2|.
TGTGCCAGCAGCTTATCGCTAGCGGATTCAGAGCAGTTCTTC
CASSLSLADSEQFF
>TRBJ2-3|TRBV28|TRBD1|once
TGTGCCAGCAGTTTGAGACAGGGCGCAGATACGCAGTATTTT
CASSLRQGADTQYF
>TRBJ2-7|TRBV9|TRBD2|.
TGTGCCAGCAGCCTCAGGACTAGTTCCCACGAGCAGTACTTC
CASSLRTSSHEQYF
>TRBJ2-1|TRBV7-3|TRBD2|.
TGTGCCAGCAGCCCACACCCCCCGGGACTAGCGGGGACCAATGAGCAGTTCTTC
CASSPHPPGLAGTNEQFF
>TRBJ2-7|TRBV18|TRBD2|.
TGTGCCAGCTCACAGACTAGCGGGAGAGACGAGCAGTACTTC
CASSQTSGRDEQYF
>TRBJ1-2|TRBV30|.|few
TGTGCCTGGAATCGGGGGGCAGGTGGCTACACCTTC
CAWNRGAGGYTF
>TRBJ2-7|TRBV19|.|.
TGTGCCAGTAGCCGCCATGGTAGCTCCTACGAGCAGTACTTC
CASSRHGSSYEQYF
>TRBJ2-2|TRBV24-1|.|.
TGTGCCACCTCCTTGGGGCAGGCGAACACCGGGGAGCTGTTTTTT
CATSLGQANTGELFF
>TRBJ2-3|TRBV14|TRBD2|.
TGTGCCAGCAGCCTAATACTAGCGGGGGCCACAGATACGCAGTATTTT
CASSLILAGATDTQYF
>TRBJ2-2|TRBV11-2|.|.
TGTGCCAGCAGCCCACAGTTACAGAACACCGGGGAGCTGTTTTTT
CASSPQLQNTGELFF
>TRBJ1-3|TRBV7-2|.|.
TGTGCCAGTACCCCTAATCAGGGGTTCTCTGGAAACACCATATATTTT
CASTPNQGFSGNTIYF
>TRBJ2-7|TRBV12-5|.|.
TGTGCTAGTGGTTTGGTAGCGGCATCAGTGTCTAGCCACCCTGAGGAGCAGTACTTC
CASGLVAASVSSHPEEQYF
>TRBJ2-3|TRBV19|TRBD2|.
TGTGCCAGTAGTAAGCGGGGGGCCGGCACAGATACGCAGTATTTT
CASSKRGAGTDTQYF
>TRBJ1-5|TRBV2|.|.
TGTGCCAGTTTAGGGGACTCCAATCAGCCCCAGCATTTT
CASLGDSNQPQHF
>TRBJ2-7|TRBV5-1|.|.
TGCGCCAGCAGCCCGGACACCCCCTCCTACGAGCAGTACTTC
CASSPDTPSYEQYF
>TRBJ2-3|TRBV27|TRBD1|.
TGTGCCAGCAGTTGGGCGACAGGGGTCGGCACAGATACGCAGTATTTT
CASSWATGVGTDTQYF
>TRBJ1-1|TRBV5-1|.|.
TGCGCCAGCAGCAAGGACCGGGATGAAGCTTTCTTT
CASSKDRDEAFF